Following are 8 T cell receptor beta chains from one sample sequenced in a study of T cells after yellow fever vaccination. MiXCR, run by TCRdb on the 5' RACE reads, gives a single entry per CDR3 protein. The data contain around 610,000 distinct CDR3 sequences, roughly 13% of them seen just once; the ten biggest clones take up over 12%. The material was PBMCs, obtained on the day of the yellow fever booster vaccination. The receptors were sampled from a man between 25 and 39 years old who received the YFV17D yellow fever vaccine.

This clonotype was detected only a few times. This sequence joins TRBV4-3 and TRBJ1-6; D is uncertain. The CDR3 has 17 amino acids. Germline-derived CDR1 and CDR2 are LGHNA and YSLEER. Trimming left V 1 base short and J 9 bases short, with 19 bases between. The CDR3 nucleotides read TGCGCCAGCAGCCAAGCGTACGCCACGACTGTGGGTTCACCCCTCCACTTT. It codes for CASSQAYATTVGSPLHF.

The table lists this clonotype with a few counts. The chain joins TRBV29-1 to TRBJ2-7, with 8 bases that match TRBD1. This CDR3 has 15 amino acids. The ends lost 7 bases at V and 5 bases at J; junction bases unmatched: 16. Germline CDR1 SQVTM, CDR2 ANQGSEA. The CDR3: CSAEDRVNSDHEQYF. The CDR3 nucleotides read TGCAGCGCCGAGGACAGGGTAAATAGTGACCACGAGCAGTACTTC.

The chain recombines TRBV5-1 with TRBJ2-5, with D tentatively TRBD1 (5 bases). V was trimmed by 4 bases and J by 5 bases, leaving 12 bases between them. Germline CDR1 reads SGHRS; CDR2 reads YFSETQ. The length of the CDR3 is 13 residues. The CDR3 DNA is TGCGCCAGCAGCCTTGCGAAGGGGGAGACCCAGTACTTC. It translates to CASSLAKGETQYF. Using reference TRBV5-1 and TRBJ2-5 for the parts outside the CDR3, the full variable domain is KAGVTQTPRYLIKTRGQQVTLSCSPISGHRSVSWYQQTPGQGLQFLFEYFSETQRNKGNFPGRFSGRQFSNSRSEMNVSTLELGDSALYLCASSLAKGETQYFGPGTRLLVL.

This clonotype appeared a few times. This sequence joins TRBV6-1 and TRBJ2-3; TRBD1 matches at 12 bases. V shed 11 bases and J 6 bases; nucleotides not matched to a gene: 9. From germline, CDR1 is MNHNS and CDR2 SASEGT. CDR3 length: 14 amino acids. The chain's CDR3 is CAGSRDRGPDTQYF. In DNA form, the CDR3 reads TGTGCCGGGAGCCGGGACAGGGGGCCTGATACGCAGTATTTT.

This clonotype was counted a few times. Sequence at one end of the junction differs from germline and may be a read error. The rearrangement joins TRBV5-1 to TRBJ2-7; 9 nucleotides match TRBD1. CDR3 length equals 14 residues. CDR1 is SGHRS, CDR2 YFSETQ, per germline. The CDR3 protein is CASGPGQGSHEQYF. The CDR3 bases are TGCGCCAGCGGACCGGGACAGGGCTCCCACGAGCAGTACTTC.

The V gene is TRBV7-7, the J gene TRBJ1-1; 10 bases are a match to TRBD1. This CDR3 has 15 amino acids. The V gene's germline CDR1 is SSHAT and CDR2 FNYEAQ (reference sequence). J was trimmed by 8 bases and V by 4 bases; bases with no gene match: 10. CDR3 nucleotide sequence: TGTGCCAGCAGCTCATACCCCAAGGGACAGGGGGAAGCTTTCTTT. It translates to CASSSYPKGQGEAFF.

The V call is TRBV5-6, the J call TRBJ2-5; no clear D. The CDR3 runs 13 residues. Trimming stripped 2 bases from V and 5 bases from J, with 10 bases between. Germline V gene sequence: CDR1 SGHDT, CDR2 YYEEEE. The CDR3 sequence is CASSFNLLETQYF. The DNA for the CDR3 is TGTGCCAGCAGCTTTAACCTCCTGGAGACCCAGTACTTC. Full variable domain (rest looked up from reference TRBV5-6 and TRBJ2-5): DAGVTQSPTHLIKTRGQQVTLRCSPKSGHDTVSWYQQALGQGPQFIFQYYEEEERQRGNFPDRFSGHQFPNYSSELNVNALLLGDSALYLCASSFNLLETQYFGPGTRLLVL.

The genes are TRBV11-1 and TRBJ2-1, with D tentatively TRBD1 (7 bases). Per the germline V gene, CDR1 is SGHAT and CDR2 is FQDESV (reference sequence). This CDR3 has 17 residues. The V end was cut by 4 bases, the J end by 2 bases, with 18 bases between. The CDR3 loop reads CASSSPRGVDPYNEQFF. The CDR3 DNA reads as TGTGCCAGCAGCTCTCCCAGGGGGGTGGACCCCTACAATGAGCAGTTCTTC.